Following are 15 T cell receptor beta chains from one sample sequenced in a study of blood T cell repertoires in COVID-19. Assay used: immunoSEQ multiplex PCR; TCRdb lists only in-frame clones, some missing. This table has roughly 300,000 clones, around 86% appearing once. Material: peripheral blood. Source of these receptors: a woman aged 55-69 years with active or convalescent COVID-19.

The CDR3 DNA follows: TGTGCCAGCAGTTACTCGGAGTGGGACGAGCAGTACTTC. Translated, it gives CASSYSEWDEQYF. The chain joins TRBV6-5 to TRBJ2-7; D remains unclear. The CDR3 has 13 amino acids. V dropped 0 bases and J dropped 5 bases, with 8 bases sitting between them. CDR1 and CDR2 (germline): MNHEY, SVGAGI.

The genes are TRBV3-1 (or the pseudogene TRBV3-2) and TRBJ2-1, with TRBD1 matching over 9 bases. V dropped 1 base and J dropped 4; count of bases not matched to a gene: 5. CDR1 is LGHDT and CDR2 is YNNKEL in the germline V gene (reference sequence). CDR3 length: 16 residues. CDR3: CASSQAGTGSYNEQFF. CDR3 nucleotide sequence: TGTGCCAGCAGCCAAGCCGGGACAGGGTCTTACAATGAGCAGTTCTTC.

This chain links TRBV5-8 with TRBJ1-1; D is undetermined. CDR1 and CDR2 (germline): SGHTS, YDEGEE. V lost 1 base and J lost 4, with 8 bases in between. The CDR3 sequence is 13 residues long. The CDR3 is CASSLIPFTEAFF. In DNA form, the CDR3 reads TGTGCCAGCAGCTTGATCCCATTCACTGAAGCTTTCTTT.

The chain links TRBV12-3 or TRBV12-4 to TRBJ1-1; maybe TRBD1 (6 bases). The CDR3 totals 13 residues. V was shortened by 5 bases and J by 7 bases, with 14 bases between the two germline ends. CDR3 protein: CASSTRTALEAFF. The CDR3 bases are TGTGCCAGCAGTACCCGGACAGCCCTTGAAGCTTTCTTT.

This clone came up a few times. The rearrangement joins TRBV7-9 to TRBJ1-6; D might be TRBD1 (6 bases). Trimming took off 1 base at V and 14 bases at J, with 15 bases between the two ends. The length of the CDR3 is 14 residues. Germline V gene sequence: CDR1 SEHNR, CDR2 FQNEAQ (reference sequence). The CDR3 nucleotides are TGTGCCAGCAGCTTAGAGGGGGATTCAGCAGCCCTCCACTTT. This gives the protein CASSLEGDSAALHF.

V and J are TRBV25-1 and TRBJ2-7, with D perhaps matching TRBD2 (6 bases). Trimming removed 1 base from V and 5 bases from J, with 9 bases in between. CDR1 MGHDK and CDR2 SYGVNS come from the germline V gene. There are 13 residues in the CDR3. CDR3 DNA: TGTGCCAGCAGTGAATGGGGGGTCGACGAGCAGTACTTC. Amino acid sequence: CASSEWGVDEQYF.

The chain has TRBV6-2 or TRBV6-3 and TRBJ2-3, with a possible D match to TRBD1 (5 bases). Trimming took 2 bases from V and 6 from J, leaving 12 bases between them. Germline CDR1 and CDR2: MNHEY and SVGEGT. The CDR3 runs to 14 residues. This CDR3 is CASSYANPGDTQYF. The DNA for the CDR3 is TGTGCCAGCAGTTACGCGAATCCAGGGGATACGCAGTATTTT.

This CDR3 is CSVAASSPYEQYF. For the CDR3, the DNA is TGCAGCGTTGCGGCTAGCTCCCCCTACGAGCAGTACTTC. The chain uses TRBV29-1 and TRBJ2-7, with D possibly being TRBD2 (5 bases). V gave up 4 bases and J gave up 2 bases, with 12 bases separating them. This CDR3 has 13 amino acids. In germline, CDR1 is SQVTM, CDR2 ANQGSEA.

The V call is TRBV6-5, the J call TRBJ1-4; 7 bases match TRBD1. Germline CDR1 and CDR2: MNHEY and SVGAGI. V lost 6 bases to trimming and J lost 2 bases; unmatched junction nucleotides: 3. CDR3 length: 14 residues. CDR3: CASRDRSTNEKLFF. CDR3 DNA: TGTGCCAGCAGGGACAGGTCCACTAATGAAAAACTGTTTTTT.

The chain has TRBV18 and TRBJ1-2, with TRBD1 matching over 11 bases. This CDR3 has 14 residues. Per the germline V gene, CDR1 is KGHSH and CDR2 is LQKENI. With 6 bases clipped from V and 4 bases from J, the junction kept 4 bases outside the gene matches. The CDR3 is CASSPGTGGYGYTF. The DNA of the CDR3 is TGTGCCAGCTCGCCCGGGACAGGGGGCTATGGCTACACCTTC.

This clone was seen just once. This chain joins TRBV5-6 and TRBJ2-7; D possibly corresponds to TRBD1 (6 bases). CDR3 length: 13 amino acids. In germline, CDR1 is SGHDT, CDR2 YYEEEE. The ends were cut back, 3 bases at V and 3 bases at J, with 10 bases in the middle. The DNA of the CDR3 is TGTGCCAGCAGCTCGGACAGTGACTACGAGCAGTACTTC. Amino acid sequence: CASSSDSDYEQYF. Variable domain in full (rest from reference TRBV5-6 and TRBJ2-7): DAGVTQSPTHLIKTRGQQVTLRCSPKSGHDTVSWYQQALGQGPQFIFQYYEEEERQRGNFPDRFSGHQFPNYSSELNVNALLLGDSALYLCASSSDSDYEQYFGPGTRLTVT.

The gene calls are TRBV5-1 and TRBJ2-6; D is unclear. The V gene's germline CDR1 is SGHRS and CDR2 YFSETQ. V was trimmed by 2 bases and J by 0 bases, leaving 9 bases between them. This CDR3 spans 16 amino acids. Written as DNA, the CDR3 is TGCGCCAGCAGCTTCGGCAGGAACTCTGGGGCCAACGTCCTGACTTTC. Its protein is CASSFGRNSGANVLTF.

J is TRBJ1-2 and V is TRBV5-1; 9 bases line up with TRBD1. From germline, CDR1 is SGHRS and CDR2 YFSETQ. This CDR3 is 14 amino acids long. Trimming cost V 4 bases and J 7 bases; bases outside gene matches: 8. This CDR3 is CASSATGQGSGYTF. CDR3 sequence (DNA): TGCGCCAGCAGCGCAACAGGACAGGGGTCTGGCTACACCTTC.

The chain couples TRBV7-2 to TRBJ2-7; 10 positions match TRBD1. With V trimmed by 3 bases and J by 3 bases, 11 bases remained unmatched. From germline, CDR1 is SGHTA and CDR2 FQGNSA. The CDR3 has 17 residues. CDR3 protein: CASSLKYPGTGDYEQYF. In DNA form, the CDR3 reads TGTGCCAGCAGCTTGAAGTATCCCGGGACAGGGGACTACGAGCAGTACTTC.

This clone occurred a few times. J is TRBJ2-7 and V is TRBV10-1; 7 bases line up with TRBD1. This CDR3 has 16 amino acids. Unmatched junction bases numbered 13, after V lost 5 bases and J lost 3 bases. Germline V lookup: CDR1 WNHNN, CDR2 SYGVQD (reference sequence). The CDR3 here is CASSSLPQGPVYEQYF. The CDR3 DNA reads as TGCGCCAGCAGTTCCCTGCCACAGGGGCCCGTCTACGAGCAGTACTTC.